Described below is a single TCR beta chain sequence and its context. Its target antigen remains unknown. Nothing much larger sits one base from this clone, and base qualities are not available. This specimen belongs to a study of shared clonotypes between healthy human individuals (dated by TCRdb to the early 2020s). As for the study more broadly: Two women and a few men aged 18 to 49 years were included in the cohort. Blood TCR repertoires of several healthy adults were deeply sequenced to estimate repertoire size and the extent of clonotype sharing between individuals. Different laboratories and diverse techniques were used to prepare libraries and sequence TCR repertoires, to increase sequencing depth and limit assay-specific biases. Each donor's leukapheresis produced roughly between roughly 0.9 and 8.9 billion PBMCs.

Using the deep immunoSEQ assay, TCR CDR3 regions were amplified from genomic DNA by multiplex PCR. For each cell subset, the extracted genomic DNA was distributed evenly across all wells of several immunoSEQ 96-well plates, and each plate served as one replicate. For unsorted PBMC, approximately 290 ng of genomic DNA, equivalent to 30,000 to 35,000 T cell genomes, went into each replicate PCR. Unsorted PBMC genomic DNA was sequenced across ten immunoSEQ deep assay plates. The purified libraries were quantified using a Qubit 3.0 fluorometer, sized with a Bioanalyzer 2100, and then quantified again using the KAPA Library Quantification kit. A separate single-read 150-cycle Illumina NextSeq 550 flow cell was used to sequence each immunoSEQ 96-well plate. As for how the authors treated the data: Because the immunoSEQ output held only junctional sequences and lacked quality scores, the filtering could not match the filtering applied to full-length reads. To assign V/J genes and CDR3, sequences were annotated using PyIR, a Python wrapper for IgBLAST v1.9, with IMGT germline references. Any read was removed if the V/J assignment was weak (E-value above 1e-6), the CDR3 was missing, or the read contained stop codons, out-of-frame junctions, or ambiguous translated residues. V3J clonotypes were defined as sequences sharing an identical inferred V gene, J gene, and CDR3 amino acid sequence. Percentage overlap between repertoires was computed as shared unique clonotypes divided by the size of the smaller repertoire. Repertoire richness was assessed with RTK rarefaction, the Chao1 estimator, and Recon v2.1 estimates of unobserved clonotypes. Imported from immuneACCESS, the table was reduced by TCRdb to in-frame sequences with V and J called. These copies leave out some clones; in studies compared against another copy, an unresolved V gene accounts for under half, and the cause of the remainder is not known. That table furnishes V, J and clone size, whereas the DNA furnished D and trimming. Here the sample has about half a million clones; 77% occur a single time. 12% of the sample comes from the top ten.

Healthy HIV-negative adults with no recently reported acute infections or vaccinations were included as donors. Every donor was a Caucasian adult residing in Nashville, Tennessee, USA. In the unsorted samples, approximately 85 million PBMCs were counted, and genomic DNA was extracted using the QIAamp DNA Blood Mini kit. After blood collection by leukapheresis, PBMCs were isolated using Ficoll-Histopaque density gradient centrifugation and then cryopreserved in the vapor phase of liquid nitrogen. In the germline V gene, CDR1 corresponds to SGHTS and CDR2 to YDEGEE. The trim is 0 bases for V and 0 bases for J, with a gap of 6 bases between the germline ends. Reading from cysteine to phenylalanine, the CDR3 counts 14 amino acids. The read is trimmed to its CDR3 DNA, 42 bases read in frame from base 1. Study-level results and caveats: Pairwise subsampling indicated that sequencing depth was expected to affect the degree of clonotype sharing among donors. The small number of donors limited the genetic and exposure-history diversity represented. Sampling was limited to blood, and TCR repertoires in tissue likely differ from TCR repertoires in blood.

The receptor was derived from a woman in her thirties or forties in good health. Some clones in this sample may be carry-over from other donors' samples. The source material was PBMCs. Recombination linked TRBV5-8 to TRBJ1-2; no confident D gene assignment can be made. The CDR3 corresponds to CASSLGEANYGYTF. The sequenced DNA: TGTGCCAGCAGCTTGGGGGAGGCTAACTATGGCTACACCTTC. When the CDR3 is completed using the reference TRBV5-8 and TRBJ1-2 genes on either side, the full variable domain is EAGVTQSPTHLIKTRGQQATLRCSPISGHTSVYWYQQALGLGLQFLLWYDEGEERNRGNFPPRFSGRQFPNYSSELNVNALELEDSALYLCASSLGEANYGYTFGSGTRLTVV.